This record looks at one T cell receptor beta chain sequence and its context. The antigen is undetermined. The V gene's germline CDR1 is SGHAT and CDR2 FQDESV (reference sequence). The CDR3 runs 12 residues. V shed 0 bases and J shed 8 bases, with 5 bases lying between them. TCRdb called the reads again in MiXCR, with one record for every CDR3 protein. The repertoire has over 250,000 distinct CDR3 sequences, roughly a fifth of them found once; the top ten carry roughly a fifth. The sample belongs to a study of T cell repertoires in cytomegalovirus infection. This sample comprised cultured PBMCs, obtained from culture after CMV antigen stimulation. The sequence came from a human donor in good health (CMV status not recorded). Some clones in this sample may be carry-over from other donors' samples. The J gene is TRBJ2-1, the V gene TRBV11-1; D unresolved. Here the CDR3 DNA reads TGTGCCAGCAGCTTAGCAGGAGATGAGCAGTTCTTC. It specifies CASSLAGDEQFF.